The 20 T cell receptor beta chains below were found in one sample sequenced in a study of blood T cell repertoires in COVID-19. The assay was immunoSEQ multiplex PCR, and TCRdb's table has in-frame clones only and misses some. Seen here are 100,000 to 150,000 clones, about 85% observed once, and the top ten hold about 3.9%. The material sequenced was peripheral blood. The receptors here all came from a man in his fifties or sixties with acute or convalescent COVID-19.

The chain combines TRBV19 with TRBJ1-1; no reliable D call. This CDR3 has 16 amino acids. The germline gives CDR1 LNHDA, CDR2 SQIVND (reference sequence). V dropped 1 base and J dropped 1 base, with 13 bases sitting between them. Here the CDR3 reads CASSIAGAASNTEAFF. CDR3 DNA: TGTGCCAGTAGTATAGCAGGTGCAGCCTCGAACACTGAAGCTTTCTTT.

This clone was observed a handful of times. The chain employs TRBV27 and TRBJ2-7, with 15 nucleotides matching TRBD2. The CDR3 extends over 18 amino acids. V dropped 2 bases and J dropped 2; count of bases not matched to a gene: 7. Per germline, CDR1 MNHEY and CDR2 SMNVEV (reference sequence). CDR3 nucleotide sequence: TGTGCCAGCAGTTTAAGGTTGGGACTAGCGGGAGGACCCTACGAGCAGTACTTC. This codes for CASSLRLGLAGGPYEQYF.

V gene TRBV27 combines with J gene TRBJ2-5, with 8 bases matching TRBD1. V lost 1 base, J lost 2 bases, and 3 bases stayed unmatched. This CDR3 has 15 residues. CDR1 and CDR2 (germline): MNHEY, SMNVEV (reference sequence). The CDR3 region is CASSLLGQAQETQYF. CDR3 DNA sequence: TGTGCCAGCAGTTTATTGGGACAGGCGCAAGAGACCCAGTACTTC.

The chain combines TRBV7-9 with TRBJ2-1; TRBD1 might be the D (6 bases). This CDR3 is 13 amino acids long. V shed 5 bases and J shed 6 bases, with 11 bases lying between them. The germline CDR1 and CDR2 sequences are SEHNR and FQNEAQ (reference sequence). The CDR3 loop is CASSPGQFNEQFF. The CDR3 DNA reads TGTGCCAGCAGCCCCGGACAGTTCAATGAGCAGTTCTTC.

CDR3 protein: CASSEVAGGKYIQYF. CDR3 DNA: TGTGCCAGCAGTGAAGTCGCAGGGGGTAAATACATTCAGTACTTC. The gene calls are TRBV2 and TRBJ2-4, with 7 bases fitting TRBD1. Per germline, CDR1 SNHLY and CDR2 FYNNEI. The length of the CDR3 is 15 residues. With 1 base clipped from V and 8 bases from J, the junction kept 8 bases outside the gene matches.

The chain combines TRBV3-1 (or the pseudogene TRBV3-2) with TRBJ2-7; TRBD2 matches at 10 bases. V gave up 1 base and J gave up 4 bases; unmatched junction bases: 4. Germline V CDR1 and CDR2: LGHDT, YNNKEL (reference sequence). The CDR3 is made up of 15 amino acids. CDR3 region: CASSQGQREGYEQYF. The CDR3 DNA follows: TGTGCCAGCAGCCAAGGTCAGCGGGAGGGGTACGAGCAGTACTTC.

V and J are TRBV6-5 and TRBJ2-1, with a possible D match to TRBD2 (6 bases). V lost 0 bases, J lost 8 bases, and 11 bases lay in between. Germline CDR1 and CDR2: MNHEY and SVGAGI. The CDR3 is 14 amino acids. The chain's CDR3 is CASSYSGTGDEQFF. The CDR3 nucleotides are TGTGCCAGCAGTTACTCTGGGACGGGGGATGAGCAGTTCTTC.

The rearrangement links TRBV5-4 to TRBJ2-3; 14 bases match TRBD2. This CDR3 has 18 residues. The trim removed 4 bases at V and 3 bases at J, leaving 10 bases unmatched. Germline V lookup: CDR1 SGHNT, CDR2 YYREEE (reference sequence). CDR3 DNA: TGTGCCAGCAGCAGCGGACTAGCGGGAGGCGGGTTTACAGATACGCAGTATTTT. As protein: CASSSGLAGGGFTDTQYF.

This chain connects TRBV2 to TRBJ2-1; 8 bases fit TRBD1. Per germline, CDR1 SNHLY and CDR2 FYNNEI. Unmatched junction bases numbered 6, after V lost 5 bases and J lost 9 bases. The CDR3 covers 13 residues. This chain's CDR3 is CASSMDREIEQFF. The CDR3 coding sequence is TGTGCCAGCAGTATGGACAGGGAGATTGAGCAGTTCTTC.

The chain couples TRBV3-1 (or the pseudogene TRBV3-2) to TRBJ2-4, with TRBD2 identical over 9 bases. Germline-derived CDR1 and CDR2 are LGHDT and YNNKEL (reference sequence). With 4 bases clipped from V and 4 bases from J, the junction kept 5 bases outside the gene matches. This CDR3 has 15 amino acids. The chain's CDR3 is CASSPGLAGKNIQYF. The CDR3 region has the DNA TGTGCCAGCAGCCCGGGGCTAGCGGGAAAAAACATTCAGTACTTC.

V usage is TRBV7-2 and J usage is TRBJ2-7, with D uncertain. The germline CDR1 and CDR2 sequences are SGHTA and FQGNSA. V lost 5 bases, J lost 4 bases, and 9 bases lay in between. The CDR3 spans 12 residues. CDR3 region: CASSPPSYEQYF. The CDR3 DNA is TGTGCCAGCAGCCCCCCCTCGTACGAGCAGTACTTC.

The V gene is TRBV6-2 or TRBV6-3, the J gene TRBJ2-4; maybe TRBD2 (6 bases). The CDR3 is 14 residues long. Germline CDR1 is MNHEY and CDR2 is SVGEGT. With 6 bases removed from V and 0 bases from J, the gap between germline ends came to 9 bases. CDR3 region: CASSRDLAKNIQYF. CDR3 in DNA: TGTGCCAGCAGCAGGGACTTAGCCAAAAACATTCAGTACTTC.

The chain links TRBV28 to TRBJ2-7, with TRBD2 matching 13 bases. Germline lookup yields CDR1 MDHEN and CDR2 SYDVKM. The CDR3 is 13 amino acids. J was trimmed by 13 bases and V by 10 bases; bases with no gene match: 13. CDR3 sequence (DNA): TGTGCCACGAAGAATGGACTAGCGGGAGTATCATACTTC. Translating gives CATKNGLAGVSYF.

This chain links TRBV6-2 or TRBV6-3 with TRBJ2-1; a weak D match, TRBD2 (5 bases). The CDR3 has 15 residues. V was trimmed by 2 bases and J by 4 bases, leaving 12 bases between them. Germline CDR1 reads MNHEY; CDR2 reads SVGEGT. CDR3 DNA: TGTGCCAGCAGTTACCGCGGACTGGAGTACAATGAGCAGTTCTTC. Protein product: CASSYRGLEYNEQFF.

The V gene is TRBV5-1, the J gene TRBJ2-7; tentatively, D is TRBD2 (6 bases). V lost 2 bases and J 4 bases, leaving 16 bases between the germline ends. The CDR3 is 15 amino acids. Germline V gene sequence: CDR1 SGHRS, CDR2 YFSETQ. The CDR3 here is CASSLRGTVDYEQYF. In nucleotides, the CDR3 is TGCGCCAGCAGCTTAAGAGGGACTGTTGATTACGAGCAGTACTTC.

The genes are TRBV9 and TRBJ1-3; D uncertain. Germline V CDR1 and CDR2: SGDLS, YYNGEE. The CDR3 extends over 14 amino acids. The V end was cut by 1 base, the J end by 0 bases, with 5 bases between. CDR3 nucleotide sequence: TGTGCCAGCAGCGTAACAGACTCTGGAAACACCATATATTTT. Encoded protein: CASSVTDSGNTIYF.

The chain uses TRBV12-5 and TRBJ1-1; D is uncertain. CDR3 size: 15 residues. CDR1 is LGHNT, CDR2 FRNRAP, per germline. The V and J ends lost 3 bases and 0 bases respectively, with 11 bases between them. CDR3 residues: CASGLGSGVNTEAFF. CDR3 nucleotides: TGTGCTAGTGGTTTAGGTTCCGGGGTGAACACTGAAGCTTTCTTT.

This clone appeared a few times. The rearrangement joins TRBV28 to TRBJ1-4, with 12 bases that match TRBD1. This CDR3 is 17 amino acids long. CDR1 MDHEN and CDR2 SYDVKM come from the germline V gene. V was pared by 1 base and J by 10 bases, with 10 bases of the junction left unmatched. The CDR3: CASSLFGTGGGMVKLFF. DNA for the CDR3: TGTGCCAGCAGTTTATTTGGGACAGGGGGCGGAATGGTAAAACTGTTTTTT.

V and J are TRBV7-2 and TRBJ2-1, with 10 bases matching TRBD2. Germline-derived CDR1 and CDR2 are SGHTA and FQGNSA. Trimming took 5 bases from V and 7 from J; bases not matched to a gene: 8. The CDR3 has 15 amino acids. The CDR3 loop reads CASSLVAGGKNEQFF. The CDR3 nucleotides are TGTGCCAGCAGCCTAGTAGCGGGAGGCAAGAATGAGCAGTTCTTC.

CDR3 coding DNA: TGTGCCAGTAGACTCCAGTCGGCTAGCGGCCCTGCCTACGAGCAGTACTTC. This translates into CASRLQSASGPAYEQYF. The chain couples TRBV19 to TRBJ2-7; 7 nucleotides agree with TRBD2. Looked up from germline, CDR1 is LNHDA and CDR2 is SQIVND (reference sequence). Unmatched junction bases numbered 16, after V lost 6 bases and J lost 2 bases. The CDR3 extends over 17 amino acids.